The source of this T cell receptor (beta chain) is a study of blood T cell repertoires in COVID-19. Turning to the study itself: COVID-19 samples, acute and convalescent, were from the United States, Italy and Spain.

V lost 8 bases and J lost 7, with 17 bases in between. Germline V CDR1 and CDR2: SGHTA, FQGTGA. This CDR3 has 14 residues. Original handling: Using reference gene primer amplification, nucleated cell counts were estimated. Here immunoSEQ multiplex PCR was the method, and the copy in TCRdb shows in-frame clones only, minus some. The DNA was the basis for D and trimming; V, J and clone size are from that table. The sample holds 250,000 or so clones, 83% seen once. Those who participated ranged in age from roughly 18 to 95 years and resided in 20 to 25 US areas. Sequencing was carried out using PBMCs or T cells enriched from blood (not recorded which). This chain connects TRBV7-3 to TRBJ2-2; tentatively, D is TRBD1 (5 bases). The clonotype originates from a woman aged 40 to 50 who had been exposed to COVID-19. For the CDR3, the DNA is TGTGCCAGCGGTGCAGGGTTAGGGGTCGGGGAGCTGTTTTTT. Protein sequence: CASGAGLGVGELFF.